The 31 T cell receptor beta chains below come from one sample, sequenced in a study of blood T cell repertoires in COVID-19. The protocol was immunoSEQ multiplex PCR, while the TCRdb copy is restricted to in-frame clones and leaves out a portion. The sample lists fewer than 75,000 clones; 86% were seen once. Source material: peripheral blood. The origin of the receptors is a man between 45 and 60 years old with active COVID-19.

The chain recombines TRBV27 with TRBJ2-4, with D uncertain. The CDR3 has 13 amino acids. Germline V gene lookup returns CDR1 MNHEY and CDR2 SMNVEV (reference sequence). The V end lost 5 bases, the J end lost 4 bases, and 9 bases lay between the germline ends. CDR3 in DNA: TGTGCCAGCAGTCCCTTAACAAAAAACATTCAGTACTTC. Translation gives CASSPLTKNIQYF.

This clone has only a few counts. This chain connects TRBV9 to TRBJ1-6; D unresolved. Deletions cut 4 bases from V and 8 bases from J, with 10 bases between. The CDR3 is made up of 13 amino acids. CDR1 is SGDLS and CDR2 is YYNGEE in the germline V gene. The CDR3 bases are TGTGCCAGCAGCCTCCTATCGGATTCACCCCTCCACTTT. Its protein product is CASSLLSDSPLHF.

The rearrangement joins TRBV3-1 (or the pseudogene TRBV3-2) to TRBJ1-3; 10 bases agree with TRBD1. This CDR3 has 21 amino acids. Germline trimming cut 1 base from V and 0 bases from J; bases unmatched to any gene: 15. Germline V gene sequence: CDR1 LGHDT, CDR2 YNNKEL (reference sequence). CDR3 protein: CASSQVIRDRGLLSSGNTIYF. The CDR3 DNA reads as TGTGCCAGCAGCCAAGTGATCCGGGACAGGGGCCTTCTAAGCTCTGGAAACACCATATATTTT.

The chain uses TRBV4-2 and TRBJ1-2; 7 bases map to TRBD1. The V and J ends lost 4 bases and 6 bases, in that order; junction bases with no gene match: 2. This CDR3 comprises 12 residues. The germline CDR1 and CDR2 sequences are LGHNA and YNFKEQ. This CDR3 is CASSPRGNGYTF. The CDR3 region has the DNA TGTGCCAGCAGCCCCAGGGGGAATGGCTACACCTTC.

The J gene is TRBJ1-3, the V gene TRBV11-2; D gene ambiguous. Trimming took 1 base from V and 1 from J, leaving 5 bases between them. The CDR3 spans 14 residues. CDR1 and CDR2 from the germline V gene are SGHAT and FQNNGV. CDR3 coding DNA: TGTGCCAGCAGCTTAGCGGGGTCTGGAAACACCATATATTTT. It is translated as CASSLAGSGNTIYF.

The gene calls are TRBV15 and TRBJ2-7; 8 bases agree with TRBD1. Trimming at V came to 5 bases and at J to 2 bases, leaving 5 bases not matched to a gene. The CDR3 length is 14 residues. Germline CDR1 reads LNHNV; CDR2 reads YYDKDF (reference sequence). As DNA, the CDR3 is TGTGCCACCAGCCCAGGGGGCATAGCCTACGAGCAGTACTTC. It yields the protein CATSPGGIAYEQYF.

This clone was observed a single time. The genes are TRBV5-6 and TRBJ2-7; 7 bases match TRBD2. Germline loops: CDR1 SGHDT, CDR2 YYEEEE. Trimming cost V 5 bases and J 9 bases; bases outside gene matches: 17. CDR3 length: 15 amino acids. CDR3 DNA: TGTGCCAGCAGACGTACCGGACTAGGTCCCGGCGGGCAGTACTTC. Translated: CASRRTGLGPGGQYF.

The chain couples TRBV4-3 to TRBJ2-1; 9 positions agree with TRBD2. Germline V lookup: CDR1 LGHNA, CDR2 YSLEER. There are 16 residues in the CDR3. With 1 base clipped from V and 4 bases from J, the junction kept 5 bases outside the gene matches. CDR3 in DNA: TGCGCCAGCAGCCAAGGGGTTAGCGGGGGATACAATGAGCAGTTCTTC. Translating it yields CASSQGVSGGYNEQFF.

The rearrangement links TRBV4-1 to TRBJ1-2; unclear D gene. Trimming pared 4 bases from V and 5 bases from J, leaving 11 bases between. The CDR3 covers 13 residues. CDR1 and CDR2 (germline): MGHRA, YSYEKL. CDR3 residues: CASSPSVLYGYTF. Here the CDR3 DNA reads TGCGCCAGCAGCCCGTCCGTATTATATGGCTACACCTTC.

The CDR3 coding sequence is TGTGCCAGCAGCGTAGATCAAACCTACGAGCAGTACTTC. Translating gives CASSVDQTYEQYF. The chain recombines TRBV9 with TRBJ2-7, with unresolved D. From germline, CDR1 is SGDLS and CDR2 YYNGEE. The CDR3 has 13 amino acids. Trimming removed 0 bases at V and 2 bases at J, with 6 bases between.

The chain employs TRBV21-1 and TRBJ2-2; the table's TRBD1 call for D was not verified on the DNA. TRBV21-1 is an annotated pseudogene. This CDR3 has 13 residues. CDR3 nucleotide sequence: TGTGCCAGCAGCAAAGAAGGGGCCGGGGAGCTGTTTTTT. Its protein is CASSKEGAGELFF.

The V gene is TRBV7-2, the J gene TRBJ2-7; D is undetermined. V was trimmed by 3 bases and J by 1 base, leaving 10 bases between them. The CDR3 is 14 amino acids. Germline-derived CDR1 and CDR2 are SGHTA and FQGNSA. CDR3 nucleotide sequence: TGTGCCAGCAGCTTTTCTCGCAGTTCCTACGAGCAGTACTTC. Translation: CASSFSRSSYEQYF.

CDR3 in amino acids: CASSLDWTGYIEAFF. The CDR3 DNA is TGTGCCAGCAGCTTAGACTGGACAGGGTATATTGAAGCTTTCTTT. The rearrangement joins TRBV7-2 to TRBJ1-1, with 8 nucleotides matching TRBD1. The V and J ends lost 1 base and 7 bases, in that order; junction bases with no gene match: 8. CDR3 size: 15 residues. CDR1 and CDR2 from the germline V gene are SGHTA and FQGNSA.

This clone was seen only a few times. This rearrangement joins TRBV9 to TRBJ2-1; TRBD1 aligns across 8 bases. The length of the CDR3 is 15 residues. The J segment lost 7 bases and the V segment lost 0 bases, leaving 6 bases of the junction unmatched. Germline V gene data show CDR1 as SGDLS and CDR2 as YYNGEE. The CDR3 nucleotides are TGTGCCAGCAGCGTAGGGGGACAGGAATGGAATGAGCAGTTCTTC. This translates into CASSVGGQEWNEQFF.

This clone was observed once. The chain carries TRBV3-1 (or the pseudogene TRBV3-2) and TRBJ2-5; D is undetermined. CDR1 is LGHDT and CDR2 is YNNKEL in the germline V gene (reference sequence). The CDR3 sequence is 13 residues long. The V end was cut by 1 base, the J end by 5 bases, with 8 bases between. CDR3 region: CASSQVPQETQYF. DNA for the CDR3: TGTGCCAGCAGCCAAGTCCCCCAGGAGACCCAGTACTTC.

This clone was seen just once. The rearrangement uses TRBV12-3 or TRBV12-4 and TRBJ2-1; the D gene is possibly TRBD1 (6 bases). Deletions cut 5 bases from V and 7 bases from J, with 9 bases between. This CDR3 region has 12 residues. The CDR3 sequence: CASSNTGNEQFF. Written as DNA, the CDR3 is TGTGCCAGCAGTAACACAGGGAATGAGCAGTTCTTC.

This clone was counted once. This chain joins TRBV7-2 and TRBJ2-7; D call uncertain. The germline CDR1 and CDR2 sequences are SGHTA and FQGNSA. V was shortened by 5 bases and J by 2 bases, with 10 bases between the two germline ends. The CDR3 loop spans 13 amino acids. The CDR3 DNA sequence: TGTGCCAGCAGCGGAGACCCGGCCTACGAGCAGTACTTC. Its translation is CASSGDPAYEQYF. Using reference TRBV7-2 and TRBJ2-7 for the parts outside the CDR3, the full variable domain is GAGVSQSPSNKVTEKGKDVELRCDPISGHTALYWYRQSLGQGLEFLIYFQGNSAPDKSGLPSDRFSAERTGGSVSTLTIQRTQQEDSAVYLCASSGDPAYEQYFGPGTRLTVT.

As regards this clone: Its ends do not fully match the called genes, so a read error is possible. V usage is TRBV7-2 and J usage is TRBJ2-7; D might be TRBD1 (5 bases). The length of the CDR3 is 15 residues. CDR1 is SGHTA, CDR2 FQGNSA, per germline. The CDR3 DNA reads TGTGCCAGCAGCTTGTTAAGAGACAGCTCCCACGAGCAGTACTTC. It specifies CASSLLRDSSHEQYF.

The gene calls are TRBV6-2 or TRBV6-3 and TRBJ2-7, with TRBD2 matching 7 bases. This CDR3 is 15 amino acids long. CDR1 is MNHEY and CDR2 is SVGEGT in the germline V gene. The V and J ends lost 4 bases and 2 bases, in that order; junction bases with no gene match: 8. The CDR3 here is CASSWALADPYEQYF. The CDR3 nucleotides read TGTGCCAGCAGTTGGGCCCTAGCGGACCCCTACGAGCAGTACTTC.

This clone has more than one count but fewer than ten. The V call is TRBV4-3, the J call TRBJ2-7; D gene ambiguous. The CDR3 spans 12 residues. Germline-derived CDR1 and CDR2 are LGHNA and YSLEER. The V and J ends lost 2 bases and 3 bases respectively, with 5 bases between them. This chain's CDR3 is CASSQPRYEQYF. The CDR3 region has the DNA TGCGCCAGCAGCCAACCCCGCTACGAGCAGTACTTC.

The chain is built from TRBV27 and TRBJ2-5, with 14 bases matching TRBD2. Germline V gene sequence: CDR1 MNHEY, CDR2 SMNVEV (reference sequence). After removal of 8 bases from V and 2 bases from J, the junction contained 7 bases not matched to a gene. This CDR3 contains 16 residues. The CDR3 bases are TGTGCCAGCGGAATCGGACTAGCGGGGGGACAAGAGACCCAGTACTTC. Protein sequence: CASGIGLAGGQETQYF.

V gene TRBV18 combines with J gene TRBJ2-7; TRBD1 might be the D (5 bases). The germline CDR1 and CDR2 sequences are KGHSH and LQKENI. V shed 1 base and J shed 3 bases, with 13 bases lying between them. The CDR3 length is 15 residues. This CDR3 is CASSPRTGQGYEQYF. CDR3 bases: TGTGCCAGCTCACCACGAACAGGACAAGGCTACGAGCAGTACTTC.

V is TRBV2 and J is TRBJ1-5; weak D call: TRBD1 (6 bases). Looked up from germline, CDR1 is SNHLY and CDR2 is FYNNEI. Trimming took 8 bases from V and 2 from J, leaving 10 bases between them. This CDR3 is built from 13 residues. CDR3 bases: TGTGCCAGCCGACAGGTGGGCAATCAGCCCCAGCATTTT. Its protein is CASRQVGNQPQHF.

V is TRBV29-1 and J is TRBJ2-7, with TRBD2 identical over 9 bases. Germline assignment: CDR1 SQVTM and CDR2 ANQGSEA. The CDR3 covers 15 residues. V dropped 4 bases and J dropped 1; count of bases not matched to a gene: 8. CDR3 nucleotide sequence: TGCAGCGTTGCCTTAGCGGGAGCCCCATCCTACGAGCAGTACTTC. Encoded protein: CSVALAGAPSYEQYF.

CDR3 protein: CSAPLNYEQYF. Here the CDR3 DNA reads TGCAGTGCCCCCCTTAACTACGAGCAGTACTTC. This chain uses TRBV20-1 with TRBJ2-7; no definite D call. This CDR3 comprises 11 residues. The germline V gene has CDR1 DFQATT and CDR2 SNEGSKA (reference sequence). The V end was cut by 6 bases, the J end by 3 bases, with 9 bases between.

This clone appeared a few times. This chain links TRBV6-4 with TRBJ1-5; D not resolved. Per germline, CDR1 MRHNA and CDR2 SNTAGT. The CDR3 covers 16 residues. Trimming cost V 2 bases and J 2 bases, with 13 bases left between them. CDR3 DNA sequence: TGTGCCAGCAGTGACAGAGCCCCGGCGGGCAATCAGCCCCAGCATTTT. Translated, it gives CASSDRAPAGNQPQHF.

The chain uses TRBV7-2 and TRBJ2-7; D unclear. Per the germline V gene, CDR1 is SGHTA and CDR2 is FQGNSA. The CDR3 contains 13 residues. V was clipped by 0 bases and J by 3 bases, with 6 bases between them. CDR3 residues: CASSLANGYEQYF. The CDR3 DNA reads as TGTGCCAGCAGCTTAGCGAACGGCTACGAGCAGTACTTC.

On this clone: One end of the junction is discordant with germline, which a read error may explain. The V gene is TRBV10-3, the J gene TRBJ2-7, with 12 bases identical to TRBD2. The germline V gene has CDR1 ENHRY and CDR2 SYGVKD. The length of the CDR3 is 13 residues. CDR3 in DNA: TGTGCCATAGGAGGCGGGAGACTAGCGGGGGAGGTCTTC. It encodes CAIGGGRLAGEVF.

The rearrangement links TRBV11-2 to TRBJ1-2, with D unclear. The CDR3 spans 13 residues. Trimming stripped 2 bases from V and 4 bases from J, with 8 bases between. Germline V lookup: CDR1 SGHAT, CDR2 FQNNGV. The CDR3 region is CASSLSLAYGYTF. In DNA, the CDR3 is TGTGCCAGCAGCTTAAGCCTCGCCTATGGCTACACCTTC.

The rearrangement links TRBV7-8 to TRBJ1-2; D possibly corresponds to TRBD1 (6 bases). Trimming took 2 bases from V and 2 from J, leaving 9 bases between them. The CDR3 extends over 14 amino acids. Per the germline V gene, CDR1 is SGHVS and CDR2 is FQNEAQ. For the CDR3, the DNA is TGTGCCAGCAGCTTAACGGACAGCAACTATGGCTACACCTTC. Translated: CASSLTDSNYGYTF. Looking up the rest from reference TRBV7-8 and TRBJ1-2 gives the full variable domain: GAGVSQSPRYKVAKRGQDVALRCDPISGHVSLFWYQQALGQGPEFLTYFQNEAQLDKSGLPSDRFFAERPEGSVSTLKIQRTQQEDSAVYLCASSLTDSNYGYTFGSGTRLTVV.

The chain uses TRBV6-5 and TRBJ2-1; no firm D call. Trimming removed 4 bases at V and 0 bases at J, with 10 bases between. Per germline, CDR1 MNHEY and CDR2 SVGAGI. The CDR3 extends over 15 amino acids. In nucleotides, the CDR3 is TGTGCCAGCAGTTGGCAGGCCAGCTCCTACAATGAGCAGTTCTTC. It yields the protein CASSWQASSYNEQFF.